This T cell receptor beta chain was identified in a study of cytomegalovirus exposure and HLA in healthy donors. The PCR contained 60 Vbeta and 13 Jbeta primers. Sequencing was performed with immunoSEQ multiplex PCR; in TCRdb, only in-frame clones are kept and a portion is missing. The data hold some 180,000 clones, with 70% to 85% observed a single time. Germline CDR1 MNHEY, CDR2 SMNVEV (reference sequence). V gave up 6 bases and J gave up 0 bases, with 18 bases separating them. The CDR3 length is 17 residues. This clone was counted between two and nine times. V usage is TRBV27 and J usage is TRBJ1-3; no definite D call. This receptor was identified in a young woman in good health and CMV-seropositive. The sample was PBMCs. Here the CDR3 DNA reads TGTGCCAGCAGCCCCTTAACCCTCAAGAGCTCTGGAAACACCATATATTTT. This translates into CASSPLTLKSSGNTIYF.